These T cell receptor beta chains were read from a single sample in a study of blood T cells in healthy people across ages. MiXCR, applied by TCRdb to the 5' RACE reads, yields one record per CDR3 protein. The sample includes 1,300,000 or so distinct CDR3 sequences, approximately 59% of them seen just once. Material: blood. Receptor source: a man aged 18 to 30 in good health. The CDR3 runs from the conserved cysteine through the conserved F or W. D genes are given only for firm matches. For some rows the clone size is stated as once, few or many, or as a class when expanded; others skip it.

abundance: -; v_gene: TRBV15; len: 16; d_gene: -; CDR3aa: CATSSRRDSLDNEQYF
abundance: -; v_gene: TRBV12-3/TRBV12-4; len: 18; d_gene: -; CDR3aa: CASRAVPRDTGDTGELFF
abundance: once; v_gene: TRBV27; len: 15; d_gene: TRBD2; CDR3aa: CASRPWSGSYNEQFF
abundance: -; v_gene: TRBV6-5; len: 18; d_gene: -; CDR3aa: CASSYSKGRHTSNTEAFF
abundance: -; v_gene: TRBV20-1; len: 17; d_gene: -; CDR3aa: CSANTLSGLRSYNEQFF
abundance: -; v_gene: TRBV7-9; len: 13; d_gene: -; CDR3aa: CASSPGPVYEQYF
abundance: -; v_gene: TRBV4-1; len: 17; d_gene: -; CDR3aa: CASSQVGAEEGDTEAFF
abundance: once; v_gene: TRBV7-2; len: 15; d_gene: TRBD1; CDR3aa: CASSLPGQGPDTQYF
abundance: once; v_gene: TRBV12-3/TRBV12-4; len: 16; d_gene: TRBD2; CDR3aa: CASSPTSGLSYNEQFF
abundance: -; v_gene: TRBV28; len: 15; d_gene: -; CDR3aa: CASSPPSTEGSPLHF
abundance: -; v_gene: TRBV9; len: 16; d_gene: TRBD2; CDR3aa: CASSDLTSGMGNEQFF
abundance: -; v_gene: TRBV11-3; len: 14; d_gene: -; CDR3aa: CASSSLSTAPTQYF
abundance: many; v_gene: TRBV20-1; len: 18; d_gene: TRBD2; CDR3aa: CSARVEVAGGLGKNIQYF
abundance: -; v_gene: TRBV20-1; len: 13; d_gene: -; CDR3aa: CSARRGAGETQYF
abundance: -; v_gene: TRBV9; len: 13; d_gene: TRBD1; CDR3aa: CASSGQGAGELFF
abundance: -; v_gene: TRBV2; len: 13; d_gene: -; CDR3aa: CASRAGAGNEQFF
abundance: -; v_gene: TRBV2; len: 12; d_gene: -; CDR3aa: CASNIGEDEQFF
abundance: few; v_gene: TRBV21-1; len: 17; d_gene: -; CDR3aa: CASSKEVFSGSYNEQFF
abundance: -; v_gene: TRBV7-9; len: 14; d_gene: TRBD1; CDR3aa: CASTGTGANSPLHF
abundance: -; v_gene: TRBV5-1; len: 12; d_gene: -; CDR3aa: CASSLGMETQYF
abundance: -; v_gene: TRBV12-3/TRBV12-4; len: 16; d_gene: TRBD2; CDR3aa: CASSRHSGRPDNEQFF
abundance: -; v_gene: TRBV12-3/TRBV12-4; len: 12; d_gene: -; CDR3aa: CAITFTGATQYF
abundance: -; v_gene: TRBV7-9; len: 13; d_gene: -; CDR3aa: CASSARNTDTQYF
abundance: -; v_gene: TRBV29-1; len: 13; d_gene: -; CDR3aa: CSVSGGHSYEQYF